The 18 T cell receptor beta chains below were found in one sample sequenced in a study of blood T cell repertoires in COVID-19. Some clones are missing from TCRdb's copy, which holds only in-frame ones; the method was immunoSEQ multiplex PCR. In the table there are 60,000 to 90,000 clones, around 67% of which are singletons. The material sequenced was peripheral blood. The receptors shown here come from a man aged 55 to 70 with acute or convalescent COVID-19.

The chain recombines TRBV5-1 with TRBJ1-6; D might be TRBD1 (5 bases). The CDR3 contains 15 residues. V shed 4 bases and J shed 7 bases, with 15 bases lying between them. Germline V gene data show CDR1 as SGHRS and CDR2 as YFSETQ. The CDR3 DNA follows: TGCGCCAGCAGCGAACAGGTTGGAAGGAATTCACCCCTCCACTTT. Translation gives CASSEQVGRNSPLHF.

V gene TRBV2 combines with J gene TRBJ2-7; maybe TRBD1 (6 bases). Germline V lookup: CDR1 SNHLY, CDR2 FYNNEI. Trimming removed 6 bases at V and 0 bases at J, with 15 bases between. This CDR3 spans 15 amino acids. CDR3 residues: CASRMFGTNSYEQYF. The CDR3 DNA follows: TGTGCCAGCAGGATGTTCGGGACAAACTCCTACGAGCAGTACTTC.

The genes are TRBV5-4 and TRBJ1-3; maybe TRBD1 (6 bases). CDR3 size: 16 residues. Germline lookup yields CDR1 SGHNT and CDR2 YYREEE (reference sequence). Trimming took off 1 base at V and 4 bases at J, with 15 bases between the two ends. CDR3 region: CASSLMRGAAGNTIYF. The CDR3 region has the DNA TGTGCCAGCAGCTTGATGCGGGGGGCGGCCGGAAACACCATATATTTT.

The chain couples TRBV28 to TRBJ2-2; maybe TRBD2 (6 bases). The CDR3 consists of 14 residues. V was clipped by 7 bases and J by 4 bases, with 13 bases between them. Germline V gives CDR1 MDHEN, CDR2 SYDVKM. In DNA form, the CDR3 reads TGTGCCAGCACCCTTGTCGGGGGCACCGGGGAGCTGTTTTTT. It yields the protein CASTLVGGTGELFF.

The V call is TRBV7-7, the J call TRBJ2-2; 12 positions match TRBD2. There are 17 residues in the CDR3. Unmatched junction bases numbered 4, after V lost 1 base and J lost 4 bases. Germline V gene lookup returns CDR1 SSHAT and CDR2 FNYEAQ (reference sequence). The CDR3 protein is CASSLELAGGPTGELFF. The CDR3 bases are TGTGCCAGCAGCTTAGAGCTAGCGGGGGGGCCCACCGGGGAGCTGTTTTTT.

The chain recombines TRBV6-5 with TRBJ1-1; D perhaps matches TRBD1 (5 bases). Germline V lookup: CDR1 MNHEY, CDR2 SVGAGI. This CDR3 has 13 amino acids. Deletions cut 2 bases from V and 1 base from J, with 5 bases between. CDR3 sequence: CASSYDRNTEAFF. In nucleotides, the CDR3 is TGTGCCAGCAGTTACGACAGGAACACTGAAGCTTTCTTT.

V usage is TRBV9 and J usage is TRBJ2-2, with a weak D call TRBD1 (5 bases). This CDR3 has 16 residues. Trimming removed 1 base from V and 5 bases from J, with 15 bases in between. Germline CDR1 and CDR2: SGDLS and YYNGEE. The CDR3 is CASSVMVGRATGELFF. CDR3 in DNA: TGTGCCAGCAGCGTAATGGTCGGCAGGGCAACCGGGGAGCTGTTTTTT. Drawing the rest from reference TRBV9 and TRBJ2-2, the complete variable domain is DSGVTQTPKHLITATGQRVTLRCSPRSGDLSVYWYQQSLDQGLQFLIQYYNGEERAKGNILERFSAQQFPDLHSELNLSSLELGDSALYFCASSVMVGRATGELFFGEGSRLTVL.

The J gene is TRBJ2-1, the V gene TRBV7-9; D perhaps matches TRBD2 (6 bases). Germline lookup yields CDR1 SEHNR and CDR2 FQNEAQ (reference sequence). V was pared by 5 bases and J by 6 bases, with 23 bases between. This CDR3 is 17 amino acids long. For the CDR3, the DNA is TGTGCCAGCAGCCCAGGAACCGGCGGGGCCCGTACCAATGAGCAGTTCTTC. The encoded protein is CASSPGTGGARTNEQFF.

The rearrangement uses TRBV2 and TRBJ2-5; 10 bases are a match to TRBD2. The V gene end was trimmed by 1 base and the J gene end by 5 bases; junction bases not matched to a gene: 1. This CDR3 is 14 amino acids long. Per germline, CDR1 SNHLY and CDR2 FYNNEI. This CDR3 reads CASSEEAGGETQYF. DNA of the CDR3: TGTGCCAGCAGTGAAGAAGCGGGGGGGGAGACCCAGTACTTC.

The chain joins TRBV28 to TRBJ2-5; TRBD2 matches 10 bases. V dropped 7 bases and J dropped 1; count of bases not matched to a gene: 3. This CDR3 comprises 14 residues. CDR1 and CDR2 from the germline V gene are MDHEN and SYDVKM. The CDR3 DNA is TGTGCCAGCAAAGCGGGGGGGAGCCAAGAGACCCAGTACTTC. Protein product: CASKAGGSQETQYF.

In DNA form, the CDR3 reads TGTGCCAGCAGAGTCGACAGGGCGATATATGGCTACACCTTC. It codes for CASRVDRAIYGYTF. The chain recombines TRBV2 with TRBJ1-2; 7 nucleotides align to TRBD1. CDR3 length equals 14 residues. Germline V CDR1 and CDR2: SNHLY, FYNNEI. J lost 5 bases, V lost 6 bases, and 9 bases had no gene match.

This chain connects TRBV5-6 to TRBJ1-3, with 7 bases identical to TRBD1. Germline-derived CDR1 and CDR2 are SGHDT and YYEEEE. V lost 5 bases and J lost 6; bases outside the gene matches: 5. This CDR3 spans 13 amino acids. The CDR3: CASRRQGANTIYF. CDR3 nucleotide sequence: TGTGCCAGCAGAAGACAGGGCGCAAACACCATATATTTT.

This chain joins TRBV6-5 and TRBJ1-1, with a tentative D call TRBD1 (5 bases). CDR3 size: 13 residues. Germline-derived CDR1 and CDR2 are MNHEY and SVGAGI. Trimming left V 2 bases short and J 1 base short, with 5 bases between. The CDR3 region has the DNA TGTGCCAGCAGTTACGGACAGAACACTGAAGCTTTCTTT. Its translation: CASSYGQNTEAFF.

This chain connects TRBV28 to TRBJ1-1; possible D gene TRBD1, 5 bases. Germline values: CDR1 MDHEN, CDR2 SYDVKM. This CDR3 contains 12 residues. V shed 3 bases and J shed 3 bases, with 5 bases lying between them. The CDR3 loop reads CASSFRDTEAFF. The CDR3, as DNA: TGTGCCAGCAGTTTCAGGGACACTGAAGCTTTCTTT. The complete variable domain, with remaining parts taken from reference TRBV28 and TRBJ1-1, reads DVKVTQSSRYLVKRTGEKVFLECVQDMDHENMFWYRQDPGLGLRLIYFSYDVKMKEKGDIPEGYSVSREKKERFSLILESASTNQTSMYLCASSFRDTEAFFGQGTRLTVV.

This clone appeared once. V and J are TRBV28 and TRBJ2-2, with 7 bases identical to TRBD1. The CDR3 is 14 amino acids. V was pared by 6 bases and J by 0 bases, with 1 base of the junction left unmatched. Per germline, CDR1 MDHEN and CDR2 SYDVKM. CDR3 nucleotides: TGTGCCAGCAGAACAGGGGCGAACACCGGGGAGCTGTTTTTT. It is translated as CASRTGANTGELFF.

This clone showed up just once. The V call is TRBV28, the J call TRBJ2-7; D not resolved. The CDR3 is 12 residues long. Germline assignment: CDR1 MDHEN and CDR2 SYDVKM. Trimming removed 5 bases at V and 6 bases at J, with 11 bases between. This CDR3 reads CASSLGWREQYF. As DNA, the CDR3 is TGTGCCAGCAGTCTAGGATGGCGCGAGCAGTACTTC.

This clone has just a few counts. The chain links TRBV6-1 to TRBJ2-7; weak D call: TRBD2 (7 bases). The CDR3 runs to 18 residues. Germline-derived CDR1 and CDR2 are MNHNS and SASEGT. V gave up 3 bases and J gave up 3 bases, with 24 bases separating them. The CDR3 sequence is CASSEDKGGFSPFYEQYV. CDR3 nucleotides: TGTGCCAGCAGTGAGGACAAGGGGGGGTTCTCTCCTTTCTACGAGCAGTACGTC.

The V gene is TRBV3-1 (or the pseudogene TRBV3-2), the J gene TRBJ2-5, with 12 bases aligning to TRBD2. The ends lost 5 bases at V and 3 bases at J; junction bases unmatched: 7. The CDR3 is 16 residues long. Per the germline V gene, CDR1 is LGHDT and CDR2 is YNNKEL (reference sequence). The DNA of the CDR3 is TGTGCCAGCAGCGTCGGTCGACTAGCGGGGGAAGAGACCCAGTACTTC. It encodes CASSVGRLAGEETQYF.